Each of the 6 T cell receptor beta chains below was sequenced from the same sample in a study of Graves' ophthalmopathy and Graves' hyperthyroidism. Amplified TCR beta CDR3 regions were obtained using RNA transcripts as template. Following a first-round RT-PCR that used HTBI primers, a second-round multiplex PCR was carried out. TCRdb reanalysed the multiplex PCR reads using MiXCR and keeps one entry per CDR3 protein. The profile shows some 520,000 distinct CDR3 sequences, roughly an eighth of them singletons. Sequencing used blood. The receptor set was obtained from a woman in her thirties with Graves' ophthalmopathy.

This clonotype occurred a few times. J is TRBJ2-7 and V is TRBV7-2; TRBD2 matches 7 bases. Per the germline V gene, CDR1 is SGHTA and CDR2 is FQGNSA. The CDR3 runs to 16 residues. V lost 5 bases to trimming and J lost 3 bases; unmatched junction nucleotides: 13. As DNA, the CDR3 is TGTGCCAGCAGCCCGGCGCTACTAGCGTCAAACTACGAGCAGTACTTC. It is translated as CASSPALLASNYEQYF.

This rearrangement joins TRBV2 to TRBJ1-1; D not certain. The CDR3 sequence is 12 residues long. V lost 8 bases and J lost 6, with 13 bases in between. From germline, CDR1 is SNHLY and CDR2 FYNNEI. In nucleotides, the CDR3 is TGTGCCAGCCACCCGACTCCAGCTGAAGCTTTCTTT. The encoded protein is CASHPTPAEAFF. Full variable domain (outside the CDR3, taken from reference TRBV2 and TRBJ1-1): EPEVTQTPSHQVTQMGQEVILRCVPISNHLYFYWYRQILGQKVEFLVSFYNNEISEKSEIFDDQFSVERPDGSNFTLKIRSTKLEDSAMYFCASHPTPAEAFFGQGTRLTVV.

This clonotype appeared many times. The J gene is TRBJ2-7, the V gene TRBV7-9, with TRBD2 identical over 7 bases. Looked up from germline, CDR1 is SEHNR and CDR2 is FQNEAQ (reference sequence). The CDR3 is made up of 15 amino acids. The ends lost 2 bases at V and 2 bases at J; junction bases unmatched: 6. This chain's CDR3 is CASSLTRGGAYEQYF. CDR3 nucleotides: TGTGCCAGCAGCTTAACCCGGGGAGGGGCCTACGAGCAGTACTTC.

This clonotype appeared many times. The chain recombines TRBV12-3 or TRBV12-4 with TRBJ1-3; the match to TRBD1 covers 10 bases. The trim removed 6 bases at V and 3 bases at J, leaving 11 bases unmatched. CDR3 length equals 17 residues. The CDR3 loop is CASSQRQGAINGNTIYF. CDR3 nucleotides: TGTGCCAGCAGCCAACGACAGGGGGCGATTAATGGAAACACCATATATTTT.

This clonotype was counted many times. DNA for the CDR3: TGCGCCAGCAGCTTGGAGGGCGGGAATAATTCACCCCTCCACTTT. Its translation: CASSLEGGNNSPLHF. The J gene is TRBJ1-6, the V gene TRBV5-1; no clear D. The V and J ends lost 0 bases and 5 bases respectively, with 9 bases between them. Germline values: CDR1 SGHRS, CDR2 YFSETQ. This CDR3 has 15 residues.

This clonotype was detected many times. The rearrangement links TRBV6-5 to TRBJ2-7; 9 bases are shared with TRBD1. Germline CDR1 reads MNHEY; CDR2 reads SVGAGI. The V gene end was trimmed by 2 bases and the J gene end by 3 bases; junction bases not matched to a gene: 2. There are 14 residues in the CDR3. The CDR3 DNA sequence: TGTGCCAGCAGTTACCGACAGGGGGTCTACGAGCAGTACTTC. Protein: CASSYRQGVYEQYF.